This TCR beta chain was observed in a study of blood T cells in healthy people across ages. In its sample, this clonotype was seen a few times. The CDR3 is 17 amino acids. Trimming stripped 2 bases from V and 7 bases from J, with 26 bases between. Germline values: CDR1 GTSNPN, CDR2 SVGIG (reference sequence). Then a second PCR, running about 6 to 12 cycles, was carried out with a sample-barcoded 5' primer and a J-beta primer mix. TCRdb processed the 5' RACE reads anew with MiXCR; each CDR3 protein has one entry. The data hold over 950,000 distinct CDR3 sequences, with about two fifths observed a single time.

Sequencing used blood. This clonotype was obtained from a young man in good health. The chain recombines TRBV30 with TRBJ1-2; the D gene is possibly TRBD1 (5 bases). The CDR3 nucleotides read TGTGCCTGGAGTAAAACCGGGACGGTTTACCCTGGGGCTGGCTACACCTTC. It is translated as CAWSKTGTVYPGAGYTF.